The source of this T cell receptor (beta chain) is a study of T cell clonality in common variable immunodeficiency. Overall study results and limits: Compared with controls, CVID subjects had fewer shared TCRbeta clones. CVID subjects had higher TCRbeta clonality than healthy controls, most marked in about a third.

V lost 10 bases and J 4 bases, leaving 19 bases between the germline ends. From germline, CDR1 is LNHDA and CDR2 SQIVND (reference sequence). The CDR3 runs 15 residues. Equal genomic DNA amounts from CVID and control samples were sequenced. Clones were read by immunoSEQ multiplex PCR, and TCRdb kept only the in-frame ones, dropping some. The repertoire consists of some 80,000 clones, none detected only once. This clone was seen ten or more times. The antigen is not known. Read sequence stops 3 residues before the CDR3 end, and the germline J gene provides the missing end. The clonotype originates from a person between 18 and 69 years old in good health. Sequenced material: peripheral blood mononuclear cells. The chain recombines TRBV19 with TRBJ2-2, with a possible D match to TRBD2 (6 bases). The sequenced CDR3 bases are TGTGCCACCTTAGAGGAGCGGGCGGGCACCGGGGAG. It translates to CATLEERAGTGE. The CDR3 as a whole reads CATLEERAGTGELFF. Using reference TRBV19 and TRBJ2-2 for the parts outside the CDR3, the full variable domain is DGGITQSPKYLFRKEGQNVTLSCEQNLNHDAMYWYRQDPGQGLRLIYYSQIVNDFQKGDIAEGYSVSREKKESFPLTVTSAQKNPTAFYLCATLEERAGTGELFFGEGSRLTVL.